Listed here are 27 T cell receptor beta chains from one sample, sequenced in a study of blood T cell repertoires in COVID-19. TCRdb's copy holds only in-frame clones and misses some; the assay was immunoSEQ multiplex PCR. The sample includes about 34,000 clones, around 90% of them seen just once. Sequenced material: peripheral blood. The receptors stem from a man older than 75 with acute or convalescent COVID-19.

CDR3 nucleotides: TGTGCCAGCATGCAGGCAGGGAGGACTGAAGCTTTCTTT. Translating it yields CASMQAGRTEAFF. The gene calls are TRBV2 and TRBJ1-1; tentatively, D is TRBD1 (5 bases). Looked up from germline, CDR1 is SNHLY and CDR2 is FYNNEI. Trimming left V 7 bases short and J 5 bases short, with 14 bases between. The CDR3 has 13 amino acids.

The J gene is TRBJ1-2, the V gene TRBV7-8; 7 bases are shared with TRBD1. The J segment lost 2 bases and the V segment lost 5 bases, leaving 14 bases of the junction unmatched. The CDR3 runs 17 residues. CDR1 is SGHVS, CDR2 FQNEAQ, per germline. Here the CDR3 reads CASSPNSGRGYNYGYTF. Written as DNA, the CDR3 is TGTGCCAGCAGCCCGAATTCGGGCAGGGGGTACAACTATGGCTACACCTTC.

The chain employs TRBV29-1 and TRBJ1-1; D not resolved. The CDR3 consists of 13 residues. The germline V gene encodes CDR1 SQVTM and CDR2 ANQGSEA. V was shortened by 6 bases and J by 4 bases, with 15 bases between the two germline ends. DNA of the CDR3: TGCAGCGTCGGTTCTTTGCTACGCACTGAAGCTTTCTTT. Translation gives CSVGSLLRTEAFF.

The rearrangement uses TRBV27 and TRBJ1-1; D is perhaps TRBD1 (5 bases). Per germline, CDR1 MNHEY and CDR2 SMNVEV (reference sequence). The CDR3 has 14 residues. The V and J ends lost 3 bases and 8 bases respectively, with 16 bases between them. The CDR3 region is CASSFGGNGWEAFF. In nucleotides, the CDR3 is TGTGCCAGCAGTTTCGGGGGAAACGGATGGGAAGCTTTCTTT.

V usage is TRBV4-1 and J usage is TRBJ1-1; 8 nucleotides align to TRBD1. Looked up from germline, CDR1 is MGHRA and CDR2 is YSYEKL. The V gene end was trimmed by 4 bases and the J gene end by 0 bases; junction bases not matched to a gene: 10. This CDR3 contains 17 residues. CDR3 protein: CASSLLGTGSMNTEAFF. CDR3 sequence (DNA): TGCGCCAGCAGCCTATTAGGGACAGGCAGCATGAACACTGAAGCTTTCTTT.

The genes are TRBV12-3 or TRBV12-4 and TRBJ1-5, with a weak D call TRBD1 (6 bases). CDR3 length: 13 amino acids. Trimming shortened V by 6 bases and J by 4 bases, and 10 bases separated the two germline ends. In DNA, the CDR3 is TGTGCCAGCAGCCTCGACAGGAATCAGCCCCAGCATTTT. Amino acid sequence: CASSLDRNQPQHF.

The chain uses TRBV15 and TRBJ2-7; D remains unclear. V was trimmed by 1 base and J by 3 bases, leaving 10 bases between them. CDR3 size: 14 residues. Per germline, CDR1 LNHNV and CDR2 YYDKDF (reference sequence). The CDR3 DNA reads TGTGCCACCAGCAGAGTTACGGAGAGCTACGAGCAGTACTTC. It specifies CATSRVTESYEQYF.

V is TRBV28 and J is TRBJ1-6; D is perhaps TRBD1 (6 bases). CDR1 MDHEN and CDR2 SYDVKM come from the germline V gene. The CDR3 consists of 15 residues. V was clipped by 6 bases and J by 7 bases, with 16 bases between them. In DNA, the CDR3 is TGTGCCAGCAGGCGACCCCCGGGGGGCAATTCACCCCTCCACTTT. Translating it yields CASRRPPGGNSPLHF.

The V and J genes are TRBV5-6 and TRBJ1-5, with 9 nucleotides matching TRBD1. There are 14 residues in the CDR3. The germline CDR1 and CDR2 sequences are SGHDT and YYEEEE. V lost 4 bases to trimming and J lost 4 bases; unmatched junction nucleotides: 3. The CDR3: CASSVGQGNQPQHF. The CDR3 coding sequence is TGTGCCAGCAGCGTTGGACAGGGGAATCAGCCCCAGCATTTT.

The chain uses TRBV19 and TRBJ1-1, with 7 bases fitting TRBD1. V gave up 4 bases and J gave up 2 bases; unmatched junction bases: 4. Germline V gives CDR1 LNHDA, CDR2 SQIVND (reference sequence). The CDR3 length is 14 residues. In nucleotides, the CDR3 is TGTGCCAGTAGTACGCGACAGGGCAACACTGAAGCTTTCTTT. This codes for CASSTRQGNTEAFF. The variable domain in full, completed from reference TRBV19 and TRBJ1-1, reads DGGITQSPKYLFRKEGQNVTLSCEQNLNHDAMYWYRQDPGQGLRLIYYSQIVNDFQKGDIAEGYSVSREKKESFPLTVTSAQKNPTAFYLCASSTRQGNTEAFFGQGTRLTVV.

CDR3 sequence (DNA): TGTGCCAGCAGTTCCCCGGGGGTTCCCAACTATGGCTACACCTTC. Protein: CASSSPGVPNYGYTF. V gene TRBV7-2 combines with J gene TRBJ1-2; possible D gene TRBD1, 5 bases. CDR1 and CDR2 from the germline V gene are SGHTA and FQGNSA. CDR3 length equals 15 residues. V shed 6 bases and J shed 2 bases, with 16 bases lying between them.

This clone has only a few counts. V usage is TRBV6-5 and J usage is TRBJ1-2; 9 bases are shared with TRBD1. Trimming took 5 bases from V and 6 from J; bases not matched to a gene: 4. This CDR3 has 13 residues. The germline V gene encodes CDR1 MNHEY and CDR2 SVGAGI. As DNA, the CDR3 is TGTGCCAGCAGTCCCGGGACAGGGAATGGCTACACCTTC. This codes for CASSPGTGNGYTF.

The chain links TRBV6-4 to TRBJ2-7; 10 bases line up with TRBD2. CDR1 and CDR2 (germline): MRHNA, SNTAGT. The CDR3 has 14 amino acids. V lost 3 bases to trimming and J lost 6 bases; unmatched junction nucleotides: 5. CDR3 bases: TGTGCCAGCAGTGAGGGTAGCGGGGGGACCGAGCAGTACTTC. This sequence encodes CASSEGSGGTEQYF.

In this sample, this clone turned up once. This chain links TRBV19 with TRBJ1-2; D is uncertain. Germline values: CDR1 LNHDA, CDR2 SQIVND (reference sequence). Trimming took off 7 bases at V and 8 bases at J, with 17 bases between the two ends. The CDR3 runs to 13 residues. In DNA, the CDR3 is TGTGCCAGTATCAACCCTGGTCAGGCCGGCTACACCTTC. This gives the protein CASINPGQAGYTF.

CDR3 nucleotides: TGTGCCAGCAGCTTTCTGGAGCATCCCACAGATACGCAGTATTTT. Translating it yields CASSFLEHPTDTQYF. V is TRBV7-9 and J is TRBJ2-3, with D hard to call. The CDR3 loop spans 15 amino acids. Germline assignment: CDR1 SEHNR and CDR2 FQNEAQ (reference sequence). Trimming shortened V by 3 bases and J by 2 bases, and 12 bases separated the two germline ends.

This chain links TRBV7-2 with TRBJ1-5, with 9 bases fitting TRBD1. The CDR3 spans 15 residues. CDR1 is SGHTA, CDR2 FQGNSA, per germline. The ends lost 3 bases at V and 6 bases at J; junction bases unmatched: 6. CDR3 protein: CASSFGDRVPQPQHF. The CDR3 coding sequence is TGTGCCAGCAGCTTCGGGGACAGGGTCCCTCAGCCCCAGCATTTT.

The gene calls are TRBV5-1 and TRBJ1-2; 8 nucleotides line up with TRBD1. In germline, CDR1 is SGHRS, CDR2 YFSETQ. J lost 3 bases, V lost 5 bases, and 18 bases had no gene match. The CDR3 runs 18 residues. CDR3 in amino acids: CASSLLWTGSSLDYGYTF. In DNA form, the CDR3 reads TGCGCCAGCAGTCTTTTATGGACAGGGAGTAGTTTAGACTATGGCTACACCTTC.

The chain carries TRBV2 and TRBJ2-7; weak D call: TRBD1 (7 bases). This CDR3 comprises 12 residues. Per the germline V gene, CDR1 is SNHLY and CDR2 is FYNNEI. Trimming took 8 bases from V and 2 from J, leaving 10 bases between them. This CDR3 reads CASGGTAYEQYF. CDR3 sequence (DNA): TGTGCCAGCGGCGGGACAGCCTACGAGCAGTACTTC.

The chain joins TRBV2 to TRBJ1-1, with unresolved D. The germline gives CDR1 SNHLY, CDR2 FYNNEI. V was trimmed by 6 bases and J by 0 bases, leaving 8 bases between them. The CDR3 is 13 amino acids. The CDR3 region has the DNA TGTGCCAGCAGAACAGAGATGAACACTGAAGCTTTCTTT. Amino acids: CASRTEMNTEAFF.

The genes are TRBV27 and TRBJ1-1; TRBD1 matches at 7 bases. V dropped 8 bases and J dropped 1; count of bases not matched to a gene: 1. The CDR3 is 12 amino acids. Germline values: CDR1 MNHEY, CDR2 SMNVEV (reference sequence). CDR3 residues: CASRQGNTEAFF. The CDR3 nucleotides are TGTGCCAGCCGACAGGGGAACACTGAAGCTTTCTTT.

Comments on this clone: Mismatch with germline at one junction end may stem from a read error. V is TRBV7-2 and J is TRBJ2-5; D may be TRBD1 (6 bases). The germline CDR1 and CDR2 sequences are SGHTA and FQGNSA. CDR3 size: 14 residues. This chain's CDR3 is CASSLGQAQEAQYF. The CDR3 DNA reads TGTGCCAGCAGCTTAGGACAGGCCCAAGAGGCCCAGTACTTC. The entire variable domain, with the rest obtained from reference TRBV7-2 and TRBJ2-5, is as follows: GAGVSQSPSNKVTEKGKDVELRCDPISGHTALYWYRQSLGQGLEFLIYFQGNSAPDKSGLPSDRFSAERTGGSVSTLTIQRTQQEDSAVYLCASSLGQAQEAQYFGPGTRLLVL.

The rearrangement links TRBV10-3 to TRBJ2-7, with 8 bases matching TRBD1. This CDR3 is 15 amino acids long. Trimming took 6 bases from V and 5 from J; bases not matched to a gene: 12. Germline loops: CDR1 ENHRY, CDR2 SYGVKD. The DNA of the CDR3 is TGTGCCATCAGCTACGGGGCAGGGGGCCGAGACGAGCAGTACTTC. Encoded protein: CAISYGAGGRDEQYF.

CDR3 DNA sequence: TGTGCCAGCAGCTTGGGGACAGGGGGCTACGGCAATCAGCCCCAGCATTTT. Translation: CASSLGTGGYGNQPQHF. The rearrangement uses TRBV5-6 and TRBJ1-5, with 11 bases identical to TRBD1. This CDR3 comprises 17 residues. CDR1 is SGHDT, CDR2 YYEEEE, per germline. The V and J ends lost 0 bases and 2 bases, in that order; junction bases with no gene match: 4. The variable domain in full, with the rest retrieved from reference TRBV5-6 and TRBJ1-5, is DAGVTQSPTHLIKTRGQQVTLRCSPKSGHDTVSWYQQALGQGPQFIFQYYEEEERQRGNFPDRFSGHQFPNYSSELNVNALLLGDSALYLCASSLGTGGYGNQPQHFGDGTRLSIL.

The chain has TRBV7-6 and TRBJ1-2, with 9 bases fitting TRBD1. Germline V CDR1 and CDR2: SGHVS, FNYEAQ. V lost 5 bases to trimming and J lost 5 bases; unmatched junction nucleotides: 9. The CDR3 is 15 residues long. CDR3 bases: TGTGCCAGCAGCCCTCAGTCTGGACAGGGGTATGGCTACACCTTC. This gives the protein CASSPQSGQGYGYTF. Full variable domain (outside the CDR3, taken from reference TRBV7-6 and TRBJ1-2): GAGVSQSPRYKVTKRGQDVALRCDPISGHVSLYWYRQALGQGPEFLTYFNYEAQQDKSGLPNDRFSAERPEGSISTLTIQRTEQRDSAMYRCASSPQSGQGYGYTFGSGTRLTVV.

CDR3 DNA sequence: TGTGCCAGCAGTCCCCGGGACAGGGCTAACAATGAGCAGTTCTTC. Translation gives CASSPRDRANNEQFF. V is TRBV27 and J is TRBJ2-1; 9 positions agree with TRBD1. J was trimmed by 5 bases and V by 5 bases; bases with no gene match: 7. Germline assignment: CDR1 MNHEY and CDR2 SMNVEV (reference sequence). The CDR3 is 15 amino acids.

V and J are TRBV5-8 and TRBJ2-7; D perhaps matches TRBD1 (6 bases). Germline V gene data show CDR1 as SGHTS and CDR2 as YDEGEE. The length of the CDR3 is 14 residues. V was trimmed by 6 bases and J by 3 bases, leaving 16 bases between them. The CDR3, as DNA: TGTGCCAGCATCTCAAGGACAGTCATCTACGAGCAGTACTTC. Its protein is CASISRTVIYEQYF. Using reference TRBV5-8 and TRBJ2-7 for the parts outside the CDR3, the full variable domain is EAGVTQSPTHLIKTRGQQATLRCSPISGHTSVYWYQQALGLGLQFLLWYDEGEERNRGNFPPRFSGRQFPNYSSELNVNALELEDSALYLCASISRTVIYEQYFGPGTRLTVT.

The J gene is TRBJ2-5, the V gene TRBV6-5; 12 positions match TRBD1. The CDR3 runs to 16 residues. CDR1 is MNHEY and CDR2 is SVGAGI in the germline V gene. J was trimmed by 5 bases and V by 2 bases; bases with no gene match: 6. The CDR3 loop is CASSYEWGQGAETQYF. The CDR3 nucleotides read TGTGCCAGCAGTTACGAGTGGGGACAGGGGGCTGAGACCCAGTACTTC.